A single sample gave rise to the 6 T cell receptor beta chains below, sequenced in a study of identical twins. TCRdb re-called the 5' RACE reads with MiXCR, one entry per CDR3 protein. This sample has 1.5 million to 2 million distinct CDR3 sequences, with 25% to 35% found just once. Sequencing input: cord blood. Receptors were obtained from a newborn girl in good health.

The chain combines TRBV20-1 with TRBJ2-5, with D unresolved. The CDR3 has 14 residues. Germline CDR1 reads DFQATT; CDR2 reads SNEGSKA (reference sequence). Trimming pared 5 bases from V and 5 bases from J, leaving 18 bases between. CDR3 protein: CSAWRIPPGETQYF. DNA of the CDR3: TGCAGTGCTTGGCGGATTCCTCCCGGGGAGACCCAGTACTTC.

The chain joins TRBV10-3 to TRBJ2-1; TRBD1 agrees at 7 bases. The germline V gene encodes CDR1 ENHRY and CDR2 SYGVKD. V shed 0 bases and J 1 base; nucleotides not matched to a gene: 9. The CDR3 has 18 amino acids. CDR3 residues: CAISESGTASYSYNEQFF. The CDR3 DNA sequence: TGTGCCATCAGTGAGTCCGGGACAGCCAGTTATTCCTACAATGAGCAGTTCTTC.

The chain's CDR3 is CASSQDLGAGKTQYF. CDR3 DNA: TGCGCCAGCAGCCAAGATCTCGGGGCAGGGAAGACCCAGTACTTC. The chain recombines TRBV4-1 with TRBJ2-5; D tentatively reads TRBD1 or TRBD2 (5 bases each). V lost 0 bases, J lost 6 bases, and 14 bases lay in between. The length of the CDR3 is 15 residues. Germline values: CDR1 MGHRA, CDR2 YSYEKL.

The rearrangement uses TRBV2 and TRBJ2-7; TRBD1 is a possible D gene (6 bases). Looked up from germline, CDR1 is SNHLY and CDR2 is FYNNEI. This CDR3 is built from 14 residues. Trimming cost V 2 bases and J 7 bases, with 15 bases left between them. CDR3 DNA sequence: TGTGCCAGCAGTGAACCACGGCAGGGGAATGAGCAGTACTTC. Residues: CASSEPRQGNEQYF.

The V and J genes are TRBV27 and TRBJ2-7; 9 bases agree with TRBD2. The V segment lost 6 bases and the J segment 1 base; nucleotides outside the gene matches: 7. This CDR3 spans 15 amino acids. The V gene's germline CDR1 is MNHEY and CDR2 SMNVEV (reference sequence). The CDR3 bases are TGTGCCAGCAGACGTAGCGGGAGCCTATCCTACGAGCAGTACTTC. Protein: CASRRSGSLSYEQYF.

CDR3 sequence reads: CSASGGFLDEQFF. The CDR3 DNA sequence: TGCAGTGCTAGCGGGGGGTTTCTTGATGAGCAGTTCTTC. The V call is TRBV20-1, the J call TRBJ2-1, with 7 bases lining up with TRBD2. With 3 bases clipped from V and 8 bases from J, the junction kept 7 bases outside the gene matches. The CDR3 sequence is 13 residues long. Per the germline V gene, CDR1 is DFQATT and CDR2 is SNEGSKA (reference sequence).